This T cell receptor (beta chain) was sequenced during a study of blood T cell repertoires in COVID-19. Sequencing was performed with immunoSEQ multiplex PCR; in TCRdb, only in-frame clones are kept and a portion is missing. The profile shows 100,000 to 150,000 clones, 80% to 90% of them singletons. Seattle's cohort entered during active infection and was followed longitudinally. This CDR3 spans 16 amino acids. The V gene end was trimmed by 4 bases and the J gene end by 7 bases; junction bases not matched to a gene: 10. The germline V gene encodes CDR1 MDHEN and CDR2 SYDVKM. This receptor was identified in a man in his sixties with COVID-19, enrolled during active disease. V gene TRBV28 combines with J gene TRBJ2-2; the match to TRBD1 covers 9 bases. Input material: peripheral blood. The DNA for the CDR3 is TGTGCCAGCAGTTGCCCCGGGACAGGGTGTTTCGGGGAGCTGTTTTTT. This encodes CASSCPGTGCFGELFF.